The rows below give T cell receptor beta chains drawn from one sample of a study of blood T cell repertoires in COVID-19. The data were produced by immunoSEQ multiplex PCR, yet TCRdb's version contains in-frame clones alone and is incomplete. The sample carries about 68,000 clones, 90% recorded once. The sequencing input was peripheral blood. The source is a man aged 45-65 years with COVID-19, enrolled during active disease. The CDR3 runs from the conserved cysteine through the conserved F or W. Each record gives: D gene, clone size, J gene, V gene, CDR3 protein, CDR3 DNA. D genes are given only for firm matches. Clone size appears in some rows only: once, few, many, or a class for an expanded clone.

- once TRBJ2-7 TRBV6-5 CASRRGPMGYEQYF TGTGCCAGCAGAAGGGGCCCCATGGGCTACGAGCAGTACTTC
TRBD1 - TRBJ1-5 TRBV7-9 CATGAGNQPQHF TGTGCAACAGGGGCCGGCAATCAGCCCCAGCATTTT
TRBD2 - TRBJ2-2 TRBV5-5 CASSRTSGSDTGELFF TGTGCCAGCAGCCGGACTAGCGGGAGTGATACCGGGGAGCTGTTTTTT
TRBD1 - TRBJ1-5 TRBV15 CATSRMDRAQPQHF TGTGCCACCAGCAGAATGGACAGGGCTCAGCCCCAGCATTTT
TRBD1 - TRBJ1-2 TRBV5-5 CASSPGQATYGYTF TGTGCCAGCAGCCCGGGACAGGCGACTTATGGCTACACCTTC
TRBD1 - TRBJ2-7 TRBV19 CASRPRDRVNEQYF TGTGCCAGTAGGCCCCGGGACAGGGTCAACGAGCAGTACTTC
TRBD2 - TRBJ2-5 TRBV5-4 CASSLVASGFQETQYF TGTGCCAGCAGCTTGGTAGCTAGCGGATTCCAAGAGACCCAGTACTTC
- - TRBJ1-5 TRBV4-2 CASSQDPQGMYQPQHF TGTGCCAGCAGCCAAGATCCCCAGGGAATGTACCAGCCCCAGCATTTT
- once TRBJ2-7 TRBV6-2/TRBV6-3 CASSSRVSYEQYF TGTGCCAGCAGTTCTCGGGTATCCTACGAGCAGTACTTC
TRBD1 - TRBJ1-5 TRBV19 CASSHRDRHNQPQHF TGTGCCAGTAGCCACCGGGACAGACATAATCAGCCCCAGCATTTT
- - TRBJ2-2 TRBV12-5 CASGLVWEGGRTGLRELFF TGTGCTAGTGGTTTGGTATGGGAGGGGGGCCGGACCGGCCTCCGGGAGCTGTTTTTT
TRBD2 - TRBJ2-1 TRBV5-4 CASSLGGGNYNEQFF TGTGCCAGCAGCTTGGGCGGGGGGAATTACAATGAGCAGTTCTTC
- - TRBJ1-5 TRBV12-5 CASGTHREGNQPQHF TGTGCTAGTGGCACCCACAGGGAGGGTAATCAGCCCCAGCATTTT
- - TRBJ1-1 TRBV29-1 CSVRRTGTEAFF TGCAGCGTACGACGAACGGGTACTGAAGCTTTCTTT
TRBD2 once TRBJ2-1 TRBV19 CASNPSGSPSHEQFF TGTGCCAGTAACCCTAGCGGGAGTCCGTCACATGAGCAGTTCTTC
TRBD1 - TRBJ1-4 TRBV29-1 CSGVRTGFGEKLFF TGCAGCGGTGTGAGGACAGGGTTTGGGGAAAAACTGTTTTTT
TRBD1 - TRBJ1-5 TRBV5-5 CASSLGQGIQPQHF TGTGCCAGCAGCTTGGGACAGGGGATACAGCCCCAGCATTTT
TRBD2 - TRBJ2-3 TRBV5-1 CASSWGGPDTQYF TGCGCCAGCAGCTGGGGGGGACCGGATACGCAGTATTTT
- - TRBJ2-3 TRBV6-5 CASKRQGTDTQYF TGTGCCAGTAAGCGACAGGGCACAGATACGCAGTATTTT
TRBD2 - TRBJ2-5 TRBV10-3 CAISPSTSGGFGETQYF TGTGCCATCAGCCCATCTACGTCGGGAGGGTTCGGGGAGACCCAGTACTTC
- - TRBJ1-2 TRBV6-5 CASSYLGQGNNYGYTF TGTGCCAGCAGTTACCTCGGCCAGGGTAATAACTATGGCTACACCTTC
TRBD2 - TRBJ2-7 TRBV5-1 CASSHGLAEYEQYF TGCGCCAGCAGCCACGGACTAGCAGAATACGAGCAGTACTTC
- - TRBJ1-5 TRBV12-3/TRBV12-4 CASSLALGSPQHF TGTGCCAGCAGTTTAGCGTTGGGGAGTCCCCAGCATTTT
TRBD1 - TRBJ1-5 TRBV12-3/TRBV12-4 CASRGTVNQPQHF TGTGCCAGCAGAGGGACAGTAAATCAGCCCCAGCATTTT
- - TRBJ2-6 TRBV20-1 CSASPLSGANVLTF TGCAGTGCTAGTCCCCTCTCTGGGGCCAACGTCCTGACTTTC
TRBD2 few TRBJ2-1 TRBV6-5 CASSYWSSGTNEQFF TGTGCCAGCAGTTACTGGTCTAGCGGAACCAATGAGCAGTTCTTC
- - TRBJ1-1 TRBV6-1 CASSELWVANTEAFF TGTGCCAGCAGTGAACTCTGGGTAGCGAACACTGAAGCTTTCTTT
TRBD1 - TRBJ2-2 TRBV6-1 CASSAWWTGVPGELFF TGTGCCAGCAGTGCCTGGTGGACAGGGGTCCCCGGGGAGCTGTTTTTT
TRBD2 - TRBJ2-5 TRBV7-7 CASSLAGTSGRAETQYF TGTGCTAGCAGCTTAGCTGGGACTAGCGGGAGAGCCGAGACCCAGTACTTC
TRBD2 - TRBJ2-1 TRBV5-1 CASNSGSPYNEQFF TGCGCCAGCAACAGCGGGAGTCCGTACAATGAGCAGTTCTTC
TRBD1 - TRBJ1-1 TRBV5-1 CASGLGQFQNTEAFF TGCGCCAGCGGGCTGGGACAGTTTCAAAACACTGAAGCTTTCTTT
TRBD2 - TRBJ2-6 TRBV18 CASSNGTSVSGANVLTF TGTGCCAGCTCAAACGGGACTAGCGTCTCTGGGGCCAACGTCCTGACTTTC
TRBD1 - TRBJ1-2 TRBV30 CAWRHRGTSGGYTF TGTGCCTGGAGACACAGGGGCACATCAGGAGGCTACACCTTC
- - TRBJ1-2 TRBV3-1/TRBV3-2 CASSQEIGRGLKSYGYTF TGTGCCAGCAGCCAAGAAATCGGCAGGGGCCTGAAATCCTATGGCTACACCTTC
TRBD2 - TRBJ2-3 TRBV4-1 CASSQARFRGDADTQYF TGCGCCAGCAGCCAAGCCCGTTTCCGGGGGGACGCAGATACGCAGTATTTT
TRBD2 - TRBJ2-7 TRBV6-1 CASSEPTSGTYEQYF TGTGCCAGCAGTGAGCCGACTAGCGGAACCTACGAGCAGTACTTC
- - TRBJ1-2 TRBV2 CASSESRGAGGYTF TGTGCCAGCAGTGAATCACGGGGGGCTGGAGGCTACACCTTC
TRBD1 - TRBJ1-1 TRBV19 CATHPGQLTFEAFF TGTGCCACCCACCCGGGACAGTTAACGTTTGAAGCTTTCTTT
- - TRBJ1-4 TRBV3-1/TRBV3-2 CASSQDPANEKLFF TGTGCCAGCAGCCAAGATCCGGCTAATGAAAAACTGTTTTTT
- few TRBJ1-3 TRBV3-1/TRBV3-2 CASSSSGARSSGNTIYF TGTGCCAGCAGCTCGAGCGGGGCACGGTCCTCTGGAAACACCATATATTTT
- once TRBJ2-3 TRBV3-1/TRBV3-2 CASSQGDLTDTQYF TGTGCCAGCAGCCAAGGGGACTTGACAGATACGCAGTATTTT
TRBD2 - TRBJ2-3 TRBV7-2 CASSLGAGETADTQYF TGTGCCAGCAGCTTAGGAGCGGGAGAAACGGCAGATACGCAGTATTTT
- - TRBJ1-2 TRBV5-1 CASSLGGSGYGYTF TGCGCCAGCAGCTTAGGAGGGTCAGGGTATGGCTACACCTTC
- - TRBJ1-2 TRBV29-1 CSVGVGQIYGYTF TGCAGCGTTGGAGTGGGACAAATCTATGGCTACACCTTC
TRBD1 - TRBJ1-3 TRBV4-3 CASSQVGTGRGNTIYF TGCGCCAGCAGCCAAGTCGGGACAGGGCGGGGAAACACCATATATTTT
- - TRBJ2-7 TRBV7-5 CVRSLVRDPKGLAGSYEQYF TGTGTCAGAAGCTTAGTCAGAGATCCAAAGGGACTAGCGGGATCCTACGAGCAGTACTTC
- - TRBJ1-1 TRBV18 CASSPRGGEGFVTEAFF TGTGCCAGCTCACCCCGGGGAGGGGAAGGGTTCGTCACTGAAGCTTTCTTT
- - TRBJ2-7 TRBV27 CASSPHWGTNYEQYF TGTGCCAGCAGTCCTCACTGGGGGACAAACTACGAGCAGTACTTC
TRBD1 - TRBJ2-3 TRBV5-5 CASSPGQGTDTQYF TGTGCCAGCAGCCCTGGACAGGGGACAGATACGCAGTATTTT
- - TRBJ1-3 TRBV5-5 CASSLTAGADTIYF TGTGCCAGCAGCTTGACCGCAGGGGCAGACACCATATATTTT
TRBD1 - TRBJ2-3 TRBV5-1 CASSLAGGALADTQYF TGCGCCAGCAGCTTGGCAGGGGGCGCGTTAGCAGATACGCAGTATTTT
TRBD1 - TRBJ1-5 TRBV19 CASRLGTGGSSNQPQHF TGTGCCAGTAGGCTAGGGACAGGGGGCTCGAGCAATCAGCCCCAGCATTTT